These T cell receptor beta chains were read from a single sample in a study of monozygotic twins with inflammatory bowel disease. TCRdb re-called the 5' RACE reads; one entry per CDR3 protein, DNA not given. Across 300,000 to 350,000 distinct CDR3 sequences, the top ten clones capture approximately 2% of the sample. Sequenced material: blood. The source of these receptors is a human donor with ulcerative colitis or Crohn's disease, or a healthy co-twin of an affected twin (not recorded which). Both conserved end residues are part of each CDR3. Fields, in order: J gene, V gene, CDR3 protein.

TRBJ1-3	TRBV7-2	CASTSALSGNTIYF
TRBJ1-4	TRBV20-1	CSARDHREGEKLFF
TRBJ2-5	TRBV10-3	CATRQGDSGETQYF
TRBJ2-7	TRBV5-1	CASSYDPGMSYEQYF
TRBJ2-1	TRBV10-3	CAISERSGSGHNEQFF
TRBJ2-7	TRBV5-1	CASSLRTGEGYEQYF
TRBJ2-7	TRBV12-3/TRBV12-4	CASSLGFLEQYF
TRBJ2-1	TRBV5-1	CASSERGPGANEQFF
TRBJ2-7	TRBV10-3	CAIWDRERYEQYF
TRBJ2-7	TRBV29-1	CSVESSTYEQYF
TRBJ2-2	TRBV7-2	CASSFIGAGELFF
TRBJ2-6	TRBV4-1	CASSQVATGANVLTF
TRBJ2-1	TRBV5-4	CASSSQPETSGGNEQFF
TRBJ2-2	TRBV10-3	CAISSGPQATGELFF
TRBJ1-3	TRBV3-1	CASSQGADRNAGNTIYF
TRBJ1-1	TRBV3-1	CASSQLPGANTEAFF
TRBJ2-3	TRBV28	CASSLRRQGTDTQYF
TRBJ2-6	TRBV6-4	CASKKTGGLSGANVLTF
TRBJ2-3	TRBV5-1	CASSPDGGQGPDTQYF
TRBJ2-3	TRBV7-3	CASSLNPAGGADTQYF
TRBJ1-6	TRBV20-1	CSASTSTGRYNSPLHF
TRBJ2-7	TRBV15	CATSRDQGTGAYEQYF
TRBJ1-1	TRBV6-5	CASSPTVLGEAFF
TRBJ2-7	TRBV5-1	CASSPETSGRGGEQYF
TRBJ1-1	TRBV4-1	CASSQVAKNEAFF
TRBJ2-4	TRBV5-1	CASSPGDHLAKNIQYF
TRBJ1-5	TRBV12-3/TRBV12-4	CASSFLGGGPNQPQHF
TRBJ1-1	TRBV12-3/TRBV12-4	CASSPGTGNGEAFF
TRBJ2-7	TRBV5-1	CASSLVVLRGMSNEQYF
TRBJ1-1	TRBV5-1	CASSPTGAGMNTEAFF
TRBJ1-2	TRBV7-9	CASSSWDRYNGYTF
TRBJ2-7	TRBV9	CASSVDPGLAGVEQYF
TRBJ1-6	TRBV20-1	CSARQPLSYNSPLHF
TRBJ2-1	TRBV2	CASSDPPTGLREQFF
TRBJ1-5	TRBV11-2	CASSLVNGQPQHF
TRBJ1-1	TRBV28	CASSPRTADTEAFF
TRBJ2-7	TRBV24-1	CATSDPRDGGDEQYF
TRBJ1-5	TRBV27	CASFVRGSQPQHF
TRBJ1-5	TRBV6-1	CASGRSQNWNQPQHF
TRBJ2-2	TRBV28	CASSPQTGVVGLFF
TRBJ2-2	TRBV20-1	CSASLETNTGELFF
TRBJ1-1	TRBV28	CASMGQGSNTEALF
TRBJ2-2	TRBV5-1	CACQPGANTGELFF